One and the same sample provided the 13 T cell receptor beta chains below, sequenced in a study of T cells in Graves' hyperthyroidism and ophthalmopathy. RNA transcripts were the template for amplifying TCR beta CDR3 regions. A first-round RT-PCR of the TCR CDR3 used the HTBI primer set. TCRdb redid the calling of the multiplex PCR reads with MiXCR, one entry per CDR3 protein. Among around 480,000 distinct CDR3 sequences listed, over 13% were seen once. Source material: blood. Every receptor here comes from a young woman with Graves' hyperthyroidism.

The chain combines TRBV12-3 or TRBV12-4 with TRBJ1-3; D remains unclear. V shed 2 bases and J shed 2 bases, with 13 bases lying between them. There are 16 residues in the CDR3. CDR3 DNA sequence: TGTGCCAGCAGTTTACCAAAGTCTCCAGCTGGAAACACCATATATTTT. It specifies CASSLPKSPAGNTIYF.

The J gene is TRBJ1-2, the V gene TRBV15; unclear D gene. The CDR3 is made up of 12 amino acids. V gave up 0 bases and J gave up 6 bases, with 5 bases separating them. Germline V gives CDR1 LNHNV, CDR2 YYDKDF (reference sequence). For the CDR3, the DNA is TGTGCCACCAGCAGAGATACGGATGGCTACACCTTC. The encoded protein is CATSRDTDGYTF.

There are a few counts of this clonotype. This chain connects TRBV27 to TRBJ2-7, with 10 bases matching TRBD2. CDR1 and CDR2 (germline): MNHEY, SMNVEV (reference sequence). Losses at the gene ends were 2 bases for V and 2 bases for J; bases not matched to a gene: 6. This CDR3 has 16 residues. The CDR3 loop reads CASSLQTSGTTYEQYF. The DNA of the CDR3 is TGTGCCAGCAGTTTACAAACTAGCGGGACAACCTACGAGCAGTACTTC.

Many counts were recorded for this clonotype. The V gene is TRBV6-6, the J gene TRBJ1-2; D is possibly TRBD1 (5 bases). The CDR3 extends over 14 amino acids. V was clipped by 1 base and J by 4 bases, with 10 bases between them. The germline V gene has CDR1 MNHNY and CDR2 SVGAGI (reference sequence). CDR3 amino acids: CASSYLAGSYGYTF. CDR3 coding DNA: TGTGCCAGCAGTTACTTGGCAGGGTCCTATGGCTACACCTTC.

This clonotype was detected many times. The CDR3 is CAWSVVFAGGVDEQYF. CDR3 coding DNA: TGTGCCTGGAGTGTAGTTTTTGCGGGAGGGGTCGACGAGCAGTACTTC. V gene TRBV30 combines with J gene TRBJ2-7; 9 bases match TRBD2. The trim removed 0 bases at V and 5 bases at J, leaving 11 bases unmatched. In germline, CDR1 is GTSNPN, CDR2 SVGIG (reference sequence). The CDR3 totals 16 residues.

There are many counts of this clonotype. The chain has TRBV20-1 and TRBJ2-1; D is uncertain. This CDR3 comprises 19 residues. Germline CDR1 is DFQATT and CDR2 is SNEGSKA (reference sequence). Trimming pared 3 bases from V and 2 bases from J, leaving 26 bases between. CDR3 sequence: CSARALVSSPTTAYNEQFF. The CDR3 DNA sequence: TGCAGTGCTAGGGCCCTAGTATCTAGTCCAACTACCGCCTACAATGAGCAGTTCTTC.

This clonotype was counted at least ten times. CDR3 sequence (DNA): TGTGCCAGCAGCTTAGTGGGGGTAACTAGCGGTTCCTACGAGCAGTACGTC. Its translation is CASSLVGVTSGSYEQYV. The chain joins TRBV7-9 to TRBJ2-7; 8 nucleotides line up with TRBD2. The V gene end was trimmed by 1 base and the J gene end by 1 base; junction bases not matched to a gene: 9. This CDR3 has 17 amino acids. Germline CDR1 and CDR2: SEHNR and FQNEAQ (reference sequence).

This clonotype occurred many times. The chain carries TRBV12-3 or TRBV12-4 and TRBJ2-1; perhaps TRBD2 as D (7 bases). The CDR3 runs to 16 residues. V gave up 7 bases and J gave up 7 bases, with 23 bases separating them. The chain's CDR3 is CASTQHTGGPRNEQFF. In nucleotides, the CDR3 is TGTGCCAGCACCCAACATACGGGGGGCCCTCGGAATGAGCAGTTCTTC.

This clonotype was detected ten times or more. V and J are TRBV20-1 and TRBJ2-7; D might be TRBD2 (6 bases). This CDR3 region has 14 residues. The ends were cut back, 3 bases at V and 1 base at J, with 13 bases in the middle. Germline V gene sequence: CDR1 DFQATT, CDR2 SNEGSKA (reference sequence). CDR3 region: CSASPGLLSYEQYF. The DNA of the CDR3 is TGCAGTGCTAGTCCCGGACTACTTTCCTACGAGCAGTACTTC.

There are many counts of this clonotype. V and J are TRBV12-3 or TRBV12-4 and TRBJ1-2; 8 nucleotides align to TRBD1. The ends lost 6 bases at V and 13 bases at J; junction bases unmatched: 10. The CDR3 consists of 12 residues. CDR3 in amino acids: CASRQTGGGGTF. The CDR3 region has the DNA TGTGCCAGCAGGCAAACAGGGGGAGGTGGCACCTTC.

Concerning this clonotype: A read error may account for a junction end that differs from germline. The chain employs TRBV11-2 and TRBJ2-1; D possibly corresponds to TRBD1 (6 bases). The CDR3 spans 20 residues. Germline CDR1 and CDR2: SGHAT and FQNNGV. CDR3 loop: CASSLGGHVWVRSSYIEQFF. The CDR3 coding sequence is TGTGCCAGCAGCTTAGGGGGGCACGTATGGGTCAGGAGCTCCTACATTGAGCAGTTCTTC.

The CDR3 region has the DNA TGTGCCAGCAGCGTGGCTAGCGGGTGGGGACTAGTGGAGACCCAGTACTTC. Protein: CASSVASGWGLVETQYF. V gene TRBV9 combines with J gene TRBJ2-5, with 8 bases lining up with TRBD2. Germline-derived CDR1 and CDR2 are SGDLS and YYNGEE. This CDR3 has 17 residues. V trimming: 2 bases; J trimming: 5 bases; junction bases outside the gene matches: 14. The complete variable domain, with remaining parts taken from reference TRBV9 and TRBJ2-5, reads DSGVTQTPKHLITATGQRVTLRCSPRSGDLSVYWYQQSLDQGLQFLIQYYNGEERAKGNILERFSAQQFPDLHSELNLSSLELGDSALYFCASSVASGWGLVETQYFGPGTRLLVL.

To note about this clonotype: Mismatch with germline at one junction end may stem from a read error. The rearrangement links TRBV5-1 to TRBJ2-5; TRBD1 might be the D (5 bases). Germline CDR1 SGHRS, CDR2 YFSETQ. This CDR3 contains 14 residues. The CDR3 loop reads CASSLRTNQEAQYF. The CDR3 bases are TGCGCCAGCAGCTTGAGGACAAACCAAGAGGCCCAGTACTTC.